A single sample gave rise to the 25 T cell receptor beta chains below, sequenced in a study of cytomegalovirus exposure and HLA in healthy donors. PCR employed 60 Vbeta and 13 Jbeta primers. The protocol was immunoSEQ multiplex PCR, while the TCRdb copy is restricted to in-frame clones and leaves out a portion. The top ten hold about 6.9% of the sample, which has 100,000 or so clones, approximately 79% seen once. The specimen was PBMCs. Receptors originate from a man in his thirties or forties in good health and CMV-seropositive.

CDR3 region: CASSSQGTANTEAFF. CDR3 nucleotides: TGTGCCAGCAGTTCCCAAGGGACAGCAAACACTGAAGCTTTCTTT. This chain uses TRBV28 with TRBJ1-1; 7 nucleotides agree with TRBD1. The CDR3 has 15 residues. V gave up 4 bases and J gave up 2 bases; unmatched junction bases: 7. Germline V gives CDR1 MDHEN, CDR2 SYDVKM.

The chain links TRBV6-5 to TRBJ1-6; no firm D call. Germline CDR1 MNHEY, CDR2 SVGAGI. Trimming left V 5 bases short and J 10 bases short, with 12 bases between. The CDR3 has 13 amino acids. Here the CDR3 reads CASSDTRDSPLHF. The CDR3 nucleotides are TGTGCCAGCAGTGACACCCGCGACTCACCCCTCCACTTT.

This chain links TRBV5-1 with TRBJ2-3; 9 bases are shared with TRBD1. From germline, CDR1 is SGHRS and CDR2 YFSETQ. The CDR3 contains 16 residues. J gave up 4 bases and V 0 bases, and 6 bases lay outside the gene matches. This chain's CDR3 is CASSLAGTGSADTQYF. The CDR3, as DNA: TGCGCCAGCAGCTTGGCAGGGACAGGGTCTGCAGATACGCAGTATTTT.

The CDR3 protein is CASSPGQGSNQPQHF. As DNA, the CDR3 is TGTGCCAGTAGTCCCGGACAGGGTAGCAATCAGCCCCAGCATTTT. The chain links TRBV19 to TRBJ1-5; TRBD1 agrees at 8 bases. The germline V gene encodes CDR1 LNHDA and CDR2 SQIVND (reference sequence). The CDR3 is made up of 15 amino acids. J gave up 0 bases and V 5 bases, and 3 bases lay outside the gene matches.

This chain links TRBV4-2 with TRBJ2-7, with 8 nucleotides matching TRBD1. CDR3 length: 14 residues. V shed 4 bases and J 3 bases; nucleotides not matched to a gene: 5. Germline loops: CDR1 LGHNA, CDR2 YNFKEQ. Here the CDR3 reads CASSPDRGRYEQYF. CDR3 DNA: TGTGCCAGCAGCCCCGACAGGGGACGCTACGAGCAGTACTTC.

This chain joins TRBV16 and TRBJ1-4; weak D call: TRBD1 (6 bases). This CDR3 region has 15 residues. Between the trimmed V and J ends, which lost 0 bases and 5 bases, there was a span of 10 bases. Germline CDR1 reads KGHSY; CDR2 reads FQNENV. The chain's CDR3 is CASSQSRQGNEKLFF. CDR3 in DNA: TGTGCCAGCAGCCAATCGAGGCAGGGGAATGAAAAACTGTTTTTT.

V is TRBV7-2 and J is TRBJ2-1, with a tentative D call TRBD2 (7 bases). The CDR3 is made up of 15 amino acids. The V gene's germline CDR1 is SGHTA and CDR2 FQGNSA. The ends were cut back, 7 bases at V and 9 bases at J, with 22 bases in the middle. The CDR3 region is CASTQRGGRLSEQFF. The CDR3 nucleotides read TGTGCCAGCACCCAGAGGGGGGGCCGTTTGTCTGAGCAGTTCTTC.

The chain links TRBV10-1 to TRBJ1-1, with D possibly matching TRBD1 (5 bases). Germline V gene lookup returns CDR1 WNHNN and CDR2 SYGVQD (reference sequence). This CDR3 is 13 amino acids long. Trimming shortened V by 3 bases and J by 4 bases, and 9 bases separated the two germline ends. The CDR3 nucleotides are TGCGCCAGCAGTGATAACAGGCTCACTGAAGCTTTCTTT. Its translation is CASSDNRLTEAFF.

V gene TRBV19 combines with J gene TRBJ2-3; 10 nucleotides line up with TRBD1. Germline V gene lookup returns CDR1 LNHDA and CDR2 SQIVND (reference sequence). The V segment lost 6 bases and the J segment 5 bases; nucleotides outside the gene matches: 5. The CDR3 is 14 residues long. CDR3 coding DNA: TGTGCCAGTAGACCGGGACAGGGGCGAGATACGCAGTATTTT. Its translation is CASRPGQGRDTQYF.

This CDR3 is CASSELAGGIDEQYF. CDR3 in DNA: TGTGCCAGCAGCGAACTAGCGGGGGGCATAGACGAGCAGTACTTC. The V call is TRBV11-2, the J call TRBJ2-7; TRBD2 matches 12 bases. V dropped 5 bases and J dropped 5; count of bases not matched to a gene: 7. Germline assignment: CDR1 SGHAT and CDR2 FQNNGV. The CDR3 runs to 15 residues.

This clone has a handful of counts. The V gene is TRBV15, the J gene TRBJ2-2, with TRBD2 identical over 7 bases. In germline, CDR1 is LNHNV, CDR2 YYDKDF (reference sequence). V shed 3 bases and J 3 bases; nucleotides not matched to a gene: 1. This CDR3 is 14 amino acids long. DNA for the CDR3: TGTGCCACCAGCAGGGGGAGGGACACCGGGGAGCTGTTTTTT. Translation gives CATSRGRDTGELFF.

This clone appeared a single time. The rearrangement uses TRBV9 and TRBJ2-5, with a weak D call TRBD2 (6 bases). Trimming removed 3 bases from V and 1 base from J, with 10 bases in between. From germline, CDR1 is SGDLS and CDR2 YYNGEE. The CDR3 covers 14 residues. CDR3 coding DNA: TGTGCCAGCAGCGCCTCGGGGGTCCAAGAGACCCAGTACTTC. Its translation: CASSASGVQETQYF.

This chain links TRBV2 with TRBJ2-7, with D unresolved. The germline gives CDR1 SNHLY, CDR2 FYNNEI. V was cut by 7 bases and J by 2 bases, with 12 bases left in between. CDR3 length equals 13 residues. CDR3 in DNA: TGTGCCAGCAAGAGTGACGGAGCCTACGAGCAGTACTTC. Protein: CASKSDGAYEQYF.

This rearrangement joins TRBV6-5 to TRBJ1-5; possible D gene TRBD1, 5 bases. The CDR3 is 16 residues long. Between the trimmed V and J ends, which lost 4 bases and 0 bases, there was a span of 13 bases. Germline lookup yields CDR1 MNHEY and CDR2 SVGAGI. This CDR3 reads CASSFRAGNSNQPQHF. The CDR3 nucleotides are TGTGCCAGCAGTTTCAGGGCGGGGAATAGCAATCAGCCCCAGCATTTT.

V is TRBV5-4 and J is TRBJ2-2, with 9 positions matching TRBD1. The trim removed 3 bases at V and 5 bases at J, leaving 11 bases unmatched. There are 17 residues in the CDR3. Germline loops: CDR1 SGHNT, CDR2 YYREEE (reference sequence). CDR3 sequence (DNA): TGTGCCAGCAGCTCCCGCTCACAGGGGGCGCGGACCGGGGAGCTGTTTTTT. Amino acids: CASSSRSQGARTGELFF.

This clone was seen only a few times. The chain combines TRBV30 with TRBJ1-4; unclear D gene. V was cut by 3 bases and J by 4 bases, with 12 bases left in between. Per germline, CDR1 GTSNPN and CDR2 SVGIG (reference sequence). There are 14 residues in the CDR3. Here the CDR3 reads CAWRASILNEKLFF. DNA for the CDR3: TGTGCCTGGAGGGCCTCAATCCTTAATGAAAAACTGTTTTTT.

The V call is TRBV7-8, the J call TRBJ2-2; 10 nucleotides line up with TRBD2. Germline loops: CDR1 SGHVS, CDR2 FQNEAQ. The CDR3 contains 17 residues. V trimming: 5 bases; J trimming: 4 bases; junction bases outside the gene matches: 10. CDR3 sequence (DNA): TGTGCCAGCAGCCCATCGAGGCTAGCGGGGGTCACCGGGGAGCTGTTTTTT. It is translated as CASSPSRLAGVTGELFF.

The chain links TRBV7-5 to TRBJ2-3; TRBD2 is the table's D call and was not checked against the DNA. TRBV7-5 is marked as a pseudogene. There are 17 residues in the CDR3. For the CDR3, the DNA is TGTGCCAGAAGCTTTTGGGGCACTAGCGGGGGGGGAGATACGCAGTATTTT. Its protein product is CARSFWGTSGGGDTQYF.

The chain has TRBV6-1 and TRBJ2-1, with a possible D match to TRBD1 (5 bases). Germline assignment: CDR1 MNHNS and CDR2 SASEGT. CDR3 size: 13 residues. With 3 bases removed from V and 8 bases from J, the gap between germline ends came to 11 bases. CDR3 nucleotide sequence: TGTGCCAGCAGTGATTTCAGGGCACATGAGCAGTTCTTC. Translation: CASSDFRAHEQFF.

The CDR3 coding sequence is TGTGCCAGCAGTTACAACAGGAACATGAACACTGAAGCTTTCTTT. Protein: CASSYNRNMNTEAFF. This sequence joins TRBV6-5 and TRBJ1-1, with D possibly TRBD1 on 5 matching bases. Trimming removed 2 bases from V and 0 bases from J, with 10 bases in between. The CDR3 contains 15 residues. Looked up from germline, CDR1 is MNHEY and CDR2 is SVGAGI.

This chain connects TRBV5-1 to TRBJ2-3; TRBD1 might be the D (5 bases). Germline V gene lookup returns CDR1 SGHRS and CDR2 YFSETQ. CDR3 length: 14 residues. Trimming took 7 bases from V and 1 from J, leaving 13 bases between them. The chain's CDR3 is CASSTGTRTDTQYF. The CDR3 coding sequence is TGCGCCAGCTCTACAGGCACCCGCACAGATACGCAGTATTTT.

The chain combines TRBV4-3 with TRBJ2-3; 7 bases match TRBD1. Trimming took 7 bases from V and 0 from J; bases not matched to a gene: 7. Germline assignment: CDR1 LGHNA and CDR2 YSLEER. CDR3 length: 15 residues. The CDR3: CASKQGTESTDTQYF. CDR3 in DNA: TGCGCCAGCAAGCAGGGGACAGAAAGCACAGATACGCAGTATTTT.

This clone was picked up a small number of times. The chain has TRBV30 and TRBJ2-1, with D tentatively TRBD1 (5 bases). Germline V CDR1 and CDR2: GTSNPN, SVGIG (reference sequence). Trimming removed 2 bases from V and 5 bases from J, with 7 bases in between. This CDR3 spans 12 amino acids. CDR3 residues: CAWSKTDNEQFF. The CDR3 DNA is TGTGCCTGGAGTAAGACAGACAATGAGCAGTTCTTC.

The V and J genes are TRBV7-8 and TRBJ2-7, with 8 bases matching TRBD1. With 5 bases clipped from V and 5 bases from J, the junction kept 8 bases outside the gene matches. Per germline, CDR1 SGHVS and CDR2 FQNEAQ. The CDR3 extends over 14 amino acids. DNA for the CDR3: TGTGCCAGCAGCCCCCGGACAGGGTGGAACGAGCAGTACTTC. Amino acid sequence: CASSPRTGWNEQYF.

This rearrangement joins TRBV7-2 to TRBJ1-1; 7 positions agree with TRBD1. In germline, CDR1 is SGHTA, CDR2 FQGNSA. Trimming took 5 bases from V and 2 from J; bases not matched to a gene: 5. CDR3 length: 14 amino acids. As DNA, the CDR3 is TGTGCCAGCAGCGTCTACAGGGGAAACACTGAAGCTTTCTTT. Translated, it gives CASSVYRGNTEAFF. Variable domain in full (rest from reference TRBV7-2 and TRBJ1-1): GAGVSQSPSNKVTEKGKDVELRCDPISGHTALYWYRQSLGQGLEFLIYFQGNSAPDKSGLPSDRFSAERTGGSVSTLTIQRTQQEDSAVYLCASSVYRGNTEAFFGQGTRLTVV.